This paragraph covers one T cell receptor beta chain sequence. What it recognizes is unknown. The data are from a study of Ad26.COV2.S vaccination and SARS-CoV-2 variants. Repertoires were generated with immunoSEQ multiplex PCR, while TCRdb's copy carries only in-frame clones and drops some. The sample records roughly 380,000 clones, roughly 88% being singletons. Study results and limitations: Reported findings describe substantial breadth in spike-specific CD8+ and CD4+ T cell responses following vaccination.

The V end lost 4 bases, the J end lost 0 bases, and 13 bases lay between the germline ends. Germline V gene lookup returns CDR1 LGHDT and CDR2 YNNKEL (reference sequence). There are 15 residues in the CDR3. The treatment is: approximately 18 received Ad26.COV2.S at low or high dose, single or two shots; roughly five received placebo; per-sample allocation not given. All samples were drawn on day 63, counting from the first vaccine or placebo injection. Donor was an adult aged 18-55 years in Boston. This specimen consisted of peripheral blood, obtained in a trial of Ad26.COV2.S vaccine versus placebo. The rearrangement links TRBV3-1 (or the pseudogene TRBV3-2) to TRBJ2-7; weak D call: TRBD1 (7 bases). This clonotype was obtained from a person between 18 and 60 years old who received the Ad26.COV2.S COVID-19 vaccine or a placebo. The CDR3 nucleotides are TGTGCCAGCAGCCGCACAGGGGAGGACTCCTACGAGCAGTACTTC. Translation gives CASSRTGEDSYEQYF.